Presented here are 9 T cell receptor beta chains from one specimen sequenced in a study of blood T cell repertoires in COVID-19. Profiled with immunoSEQ multiplex PCR; TCRdb holds only in-frame clones, not every one. The table lists 150,000 to 200,000 clones, around 85% of them singletons. Sequenced sample: peripheral blood. These receptors were taken from a human donor with acute or convalescent COVID-19. The donor label of this sample is uncertain.

This clone has more than one count but fewer than ten. This CDR3 is CATSRGGDYGYTF. CDR3 bases: TGTGCCACCAGCAGAGGCGGTGATTATGGCTACACCTTC. The chain is built from TRBV15 and TRBJ1-2; D call uncertain. Germline V gene lookup returns CDR1 LNHNV and CDR2 YYDKDF (reference sequence). Deletions cut 1 base from V and 5 bases from J, with 8 bases between. The CDR3 covers 13 residues.

The V call is TRBV5-5, the J call TRBJ2-7, with unresolved D. Between the trimmed V and J ends, which lost 2 bases and 2 bases, there was a span of 8 bases. This CDR3 region has 13 residues. Germline lookup yields CDR1 SGHKS and CDR2 YYEKEE (reference sequence). The CDR3 reads CASSLFAAYEQYF. CDR3 DNA sequence: TGTGCCAGCAGCTTATTTGCAGCCTACGAGCAGTACTTC.

This clone was counted a few times. The rearrangement links TRBV27 to TRBJ1-2; 9 nucleotides match TRBD1. J was trimmed by 3 bases and V by 3 bases; bases with no gene match: 2. Germline CDR1 MNHEY, CDR2 SMNVEV (reference sequence). This CDR3 region has 14 residues. The CDR3 reads CASSLGTGYYGYTF. For the CDR3, the DNA is TGTGCCAGCAGTTTGGGGACAGGGTACTATGGCTACACCTTC.

The chain couples TRBV6-5 to TRBJ1-3; no reliable D call. Germline lookup yields CDR1 MNHEY and CDR2 SVGAGI. Trimming removed 8 bases at V and 0 bases at J, with 14 bases between. The CDR3 extends over 15 amino acids. CDR3 nucleotide sequence: TGTGCCAGCGGGCTTAGACGGGACTCTGGAAACACCATATATTTT. Translation gives CASGLRRDSGNTIYF.

The chain has TRBV18 and TRBJ2-5; TRBD1 aligns across 8 bases. Trimming at V came to 4 bases and at J to 4 bases, leaving 11 bases not matched to a gene. The V gene's germline CDR1 is KGHSH and CDR2 LQKENI. This CDR3 spans 16 amino acids. CDR3: CASSLTSGQGLETQYF. CDR3 DNA sequence: TGTGCCAGCTCACTCACATCCGGACAGGGTTTAGAGACCCAGTACTTC. Based on the CDR3 plus reference TRBV18 and TRBJ2-5, the full variable domain is NAGVMQNPRHLVRRRGQEARLRCSPMKGHSHVYWYRQLPEEGLKFMVYLQKENIIDESGMPKERFSAEFPKEGPSILRIQQVVRGDSAAYFCASSLTSGQGLETQYFGPGTRLLVL.

V and J are TRBV3-1 (or the pseudogene TRBV3-2) and TRBJ1-3; TRBD1 matches at 7 bases. With 2 bases clipped from V and 0 bases from J, the junction kept 4 bases outside the gene matches. CDR3 length: 16 amino acids. Germline V gene sequence: CDR1 LGHDT, CDR2 YNNKEL (reference sequence). The CDR3 sequence: CASSQKRQGSGNTIYF. The CDR3 DNA reads as TGTGCCAGCAGCCAAAAGCGACAGGGCTCTGGAAACACCATATATTTT.

The chain uses TRBV6-6 and TRBJ2-3; D is perhaps TRBD2 (5 bases). Germline values: CDR1 MNHNY, CDR2 SVGAGI (reference sequence). The V gene lost 0 bases and the J gene lost 1 base, with 5 bases spanning the gap. The CDR3 length is 14 residues. DNA for the CDR3: TGTGCCAGCAGTTACTCGGGAGGCACAGATACGCAGTATTTT. Translating it yields CASSYSGGTDTQYF.

The CDR3 protein is CASSFLAWGDYNEQFF. As DNA, the CDR3 is TGTGCCAGCAGCTTTCTAGCGTGGGGGGACTACAATGAGCAGTTCTTC. V usage is TRBV12-1 and J usage is TRBJ2-1; no check of the table's D call, TRBD2, against the DNA was made. TRBV12-1 is described as a pseudogene. The CDR3 is 16 amino acids.

The chain employs TRBV28 and TRBJ2-7, with D possibly TRBD1 on 5 matching bases. CDR1 and CDR2 (germline): MDHEN, SYDVKM. Between the trimmed V and J ends, which lost 4 bases and 2 bases, there was a span of 18 bases. The CDR3 totals 16 residues. CDR3 sequence reads: CASSSKGPPSPYEQYF. The CDR3 region has the DNA TGTGCCAGCAGTTCTAAGGGGCCCCCCTCCCCCTACGAGCAGTACTTC.